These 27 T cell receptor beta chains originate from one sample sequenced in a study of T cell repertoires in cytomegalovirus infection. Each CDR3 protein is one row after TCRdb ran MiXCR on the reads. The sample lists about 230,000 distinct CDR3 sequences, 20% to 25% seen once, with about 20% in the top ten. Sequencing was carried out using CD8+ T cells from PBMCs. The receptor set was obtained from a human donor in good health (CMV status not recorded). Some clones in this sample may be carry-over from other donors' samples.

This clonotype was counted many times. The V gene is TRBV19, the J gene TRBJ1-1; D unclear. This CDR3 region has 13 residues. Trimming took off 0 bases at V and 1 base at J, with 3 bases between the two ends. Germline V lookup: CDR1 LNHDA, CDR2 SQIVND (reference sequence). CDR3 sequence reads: CASSIDQNTEAFF. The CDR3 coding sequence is TGTGCCAGTAGTATAGATCAGAACACTGAAGCTTTCTTT. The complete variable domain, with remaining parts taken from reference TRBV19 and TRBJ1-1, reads DGGITQSPKYLFRKEGQNVTLSCEQNLNHDAMYWYRQDPGQGLRLIYYSQIVNDFQKGDIAEGYSVSREKKESFPLTVTSAQKNPTAFYLCASSIDQNTEAFFGQGTRLTVV.

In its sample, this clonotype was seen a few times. CDR3 nucleotide sequence: TGTGCCAGCAGCTGGAGACAGGTCTTGAGCTCCTACAATGAGCAGTTCTTC. Its protein is CASSWRQVLSSYNEQFF. The chain joins TRBV5-5 to TRBJ2-1, with D possibly being TRBD1 (6 bases). This CDR3 has 17 amino acids. Trimming removed 3 bases at V and 0 bases at J, with 16 bases between. Looked up from germline, CDR1 is SGHKS and CDR2 is YYEKEE (reference sequence).

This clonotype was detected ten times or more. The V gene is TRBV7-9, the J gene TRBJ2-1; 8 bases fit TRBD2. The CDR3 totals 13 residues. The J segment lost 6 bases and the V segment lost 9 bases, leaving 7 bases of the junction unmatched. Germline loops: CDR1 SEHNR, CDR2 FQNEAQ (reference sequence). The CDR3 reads CASGGLGTNEQFF. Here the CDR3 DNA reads TGTGCCAGTGGGGGACTAGGGACCAATGAGCAGTTCTTC.

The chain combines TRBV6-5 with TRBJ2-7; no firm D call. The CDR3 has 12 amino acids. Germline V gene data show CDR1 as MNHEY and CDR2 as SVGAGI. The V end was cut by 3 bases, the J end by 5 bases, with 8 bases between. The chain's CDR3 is CASSYSGDEQYF. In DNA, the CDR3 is TGTGCCAGCAGTTATTCGGGCGACGAGCAGTACTTC.

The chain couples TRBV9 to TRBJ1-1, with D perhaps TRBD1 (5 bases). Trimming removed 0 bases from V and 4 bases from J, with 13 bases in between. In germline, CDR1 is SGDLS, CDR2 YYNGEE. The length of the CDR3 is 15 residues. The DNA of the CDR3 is TGTGCCAGCAGCGTAGGGTCCAGGGTTGGCACTGAAGCTTTCTTT. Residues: CASSVGSRVGTEAFF.

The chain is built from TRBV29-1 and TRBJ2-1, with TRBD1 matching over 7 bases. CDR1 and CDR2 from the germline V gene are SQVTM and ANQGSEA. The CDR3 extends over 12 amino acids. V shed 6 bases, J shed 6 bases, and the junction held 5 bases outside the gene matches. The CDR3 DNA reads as TGCAGCGTCTGGGACAGAGGCAATGAGCAGTTCTTC. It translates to CSVWDRGNEQFF.

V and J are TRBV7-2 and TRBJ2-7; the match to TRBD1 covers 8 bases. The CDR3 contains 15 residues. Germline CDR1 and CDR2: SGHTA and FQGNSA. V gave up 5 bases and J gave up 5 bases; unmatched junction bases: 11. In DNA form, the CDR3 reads TGTGCCAGCAGCCTCGGACAGGGTGGTTTCCACGAGCAGTACTTC. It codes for CASSLGQGGFHEQYF.

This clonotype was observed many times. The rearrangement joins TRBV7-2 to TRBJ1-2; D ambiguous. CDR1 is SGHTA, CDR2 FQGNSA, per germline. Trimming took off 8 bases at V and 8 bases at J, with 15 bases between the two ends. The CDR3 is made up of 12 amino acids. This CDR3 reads CASGIQPRGYTF. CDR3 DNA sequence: TGTGCCAGCGGAATCCAACCCCGGGGCTACACCTTC.

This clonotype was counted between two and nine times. In DNA, the CDR3 is TGTGCCAGCAGCTTAGTACAGGGGGCAAATGAAGCTTTCTTT. As protein: CASSLVQGANEAFF. This chain links TRBV7-9 with TRBJ1-1; 9 bases fit TRBD1. CDR1 SEHNR and CDR2 FQNEAQ come from the germline V gene (reference sequence). V gave up 1 base and J gave up 7 bases; unmatched junction bases: 4. The CDR3 runs 14 residues.

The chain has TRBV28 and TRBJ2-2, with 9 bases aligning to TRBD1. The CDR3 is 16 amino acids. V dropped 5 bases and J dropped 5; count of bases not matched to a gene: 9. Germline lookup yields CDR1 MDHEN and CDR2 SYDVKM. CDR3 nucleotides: TGTGCCAGCAGTCCGCCGGGACAGGGATTGACCGGGGAGCTGTTTTTT. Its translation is CASSPPGQGLTGELFF. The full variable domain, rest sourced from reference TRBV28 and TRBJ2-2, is DVKVTQSSRYLVKRTGEKVFLECVQDMDHENMFWYRQDPGLGLRLIYFSYDVKMKEKGDIPEGYSVSREKKERFSLILESASTNQTSMYLCASSPPGQGLTGELFFGEGSRLTVL.

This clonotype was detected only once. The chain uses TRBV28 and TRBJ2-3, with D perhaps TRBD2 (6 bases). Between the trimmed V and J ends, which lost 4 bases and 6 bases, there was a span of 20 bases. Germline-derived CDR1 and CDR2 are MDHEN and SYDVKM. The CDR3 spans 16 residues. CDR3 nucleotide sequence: TGTGCCAGCAGTTCGGGGGTGGCTCCCACGGGGGATACGCAGTATTTT. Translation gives CASSSGVAPTGDTQYF.

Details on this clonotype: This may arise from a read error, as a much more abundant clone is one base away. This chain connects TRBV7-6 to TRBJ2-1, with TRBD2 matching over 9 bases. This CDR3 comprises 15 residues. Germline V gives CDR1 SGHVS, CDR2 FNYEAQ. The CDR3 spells CASSPRLAEYNVQFF. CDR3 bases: TGTGCCAGCAGCCCCCGACTAGCGGAGTACAATGTGCAGTTCTTC.

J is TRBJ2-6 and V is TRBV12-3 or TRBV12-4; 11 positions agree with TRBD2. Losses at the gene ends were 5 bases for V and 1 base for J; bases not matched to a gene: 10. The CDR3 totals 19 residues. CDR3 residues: CASSRGLAGTRSGANVLTF. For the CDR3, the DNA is TGTGCCAGCAGTCGCGGACTAGCGGGTACCAGGTCTGGGGCCAACGTCCTGACTTTC.

The CDR3 spells CASSPGAIYEQYF. The CDR3, as DNA: TGTGCCAGCAGCCCCGGGGCCATCTACGAGCAGTACTTC. The V and J genes are TRBV7-9 and TRBJ2-7; D may match TRBD1 or TRBD2 (5 bases each). Trimming pared 5 bases from V and 3 bases from J, leaving 11 bases between. Germline V lookup: CDR1 SEHNR, CDR2 FQNEAQ (reference sequence). The CDR3 length is 13 residues.

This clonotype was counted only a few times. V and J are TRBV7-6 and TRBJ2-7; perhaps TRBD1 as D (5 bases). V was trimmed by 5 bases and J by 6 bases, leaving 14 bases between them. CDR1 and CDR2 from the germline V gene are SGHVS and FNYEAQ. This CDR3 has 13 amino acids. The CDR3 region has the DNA TGTGCCAGCAGCCGAACAGGTGCTAGCGAGCAGTACTTC. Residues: CASSRTGASEQYF. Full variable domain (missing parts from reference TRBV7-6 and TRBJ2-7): GAGVSQSPRYKVTKRGQDVALRCDPISGHVSLYWYRQALGQGPEFLTYFNYEAQQDKSGLPNDRFSAERPEGSISTLTIQRTEQRDSAMYRCASSRTGASEQYFGPGTRLTVT.

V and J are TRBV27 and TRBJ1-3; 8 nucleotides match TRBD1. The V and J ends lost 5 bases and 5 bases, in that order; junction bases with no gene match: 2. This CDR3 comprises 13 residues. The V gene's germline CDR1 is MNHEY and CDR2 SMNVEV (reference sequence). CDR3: CASSRQGRNTIYF. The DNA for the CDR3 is TGTGCCAGCAGTCGACAGGGGAGAAACACCATATATTTT.

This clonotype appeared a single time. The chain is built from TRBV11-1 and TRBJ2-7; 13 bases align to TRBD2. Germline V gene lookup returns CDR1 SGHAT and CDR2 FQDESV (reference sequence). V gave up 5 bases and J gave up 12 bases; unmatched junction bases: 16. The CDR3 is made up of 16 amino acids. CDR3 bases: TGTGCCAGCAGCCTCACCAGGACTAGCGGGGGTCCCCTGGCGTACTTC. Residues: CASSLTRTSGGPLAYF.

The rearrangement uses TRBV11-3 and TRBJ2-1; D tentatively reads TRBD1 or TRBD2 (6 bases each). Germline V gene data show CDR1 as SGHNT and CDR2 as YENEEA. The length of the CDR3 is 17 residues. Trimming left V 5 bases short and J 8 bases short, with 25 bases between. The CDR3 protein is CASSRGEMGGRYHEQFF. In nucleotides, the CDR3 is TGTGCCAGCAGCCGCGGAGAGATGGGGGGCCGGTACCATGAGCAGTTCTTC. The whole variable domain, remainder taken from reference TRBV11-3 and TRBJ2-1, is EAGVVQSPRYKIIEKKQPVAFWCNPISGHNTLYWYLQNLGQGPELLIRYENEEAVDDSQLPKDRFSAERLKGVDSTLKIQPAELGDSAVYLCASSRGEMGGRYHEQFFGPGTRLTVL.

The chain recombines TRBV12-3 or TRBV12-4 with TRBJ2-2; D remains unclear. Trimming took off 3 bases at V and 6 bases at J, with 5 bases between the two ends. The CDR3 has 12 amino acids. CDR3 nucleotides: TGTGCCAGCAGTTTTATTGCCGGGGAGCTGTTTTTT. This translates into CASSFIAGELFF.

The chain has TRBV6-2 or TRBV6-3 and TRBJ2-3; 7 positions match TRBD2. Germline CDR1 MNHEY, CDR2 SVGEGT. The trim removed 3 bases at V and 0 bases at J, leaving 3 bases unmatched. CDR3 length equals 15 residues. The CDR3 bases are TGTGCCAGCAGTTATTGGGGGGGGAGCACAGATACGCAGTATTTT. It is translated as CASSYWGGSTDTQYF.

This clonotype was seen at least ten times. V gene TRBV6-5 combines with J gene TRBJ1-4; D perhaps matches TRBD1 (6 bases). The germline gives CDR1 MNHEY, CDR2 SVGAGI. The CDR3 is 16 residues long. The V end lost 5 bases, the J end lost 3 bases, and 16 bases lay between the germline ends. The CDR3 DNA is TGTGCCAGCAGTAAAAACACAGGGAGCCCTAATGAAAAACTGTTTTTT. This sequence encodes CASSKNTGSPNEKLFF.

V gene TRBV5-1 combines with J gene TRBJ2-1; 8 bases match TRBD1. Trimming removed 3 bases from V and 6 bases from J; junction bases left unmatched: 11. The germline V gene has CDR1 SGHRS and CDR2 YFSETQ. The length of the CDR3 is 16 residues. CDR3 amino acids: CASSWTGTALINEQFF. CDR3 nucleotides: TGCGCCAGCAGCTGGACAGGGACCGCATTGATCAATGAGCAGTTCTTC.

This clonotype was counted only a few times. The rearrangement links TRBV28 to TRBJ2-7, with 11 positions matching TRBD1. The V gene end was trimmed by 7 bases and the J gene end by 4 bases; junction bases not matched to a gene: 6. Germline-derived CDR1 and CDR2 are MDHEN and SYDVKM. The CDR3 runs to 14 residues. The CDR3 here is CASTLGQGAYEQYF. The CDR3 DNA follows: TGTGCCAGCACTCTAGGACAGGGGGCATACGAGCAGTACTTC.

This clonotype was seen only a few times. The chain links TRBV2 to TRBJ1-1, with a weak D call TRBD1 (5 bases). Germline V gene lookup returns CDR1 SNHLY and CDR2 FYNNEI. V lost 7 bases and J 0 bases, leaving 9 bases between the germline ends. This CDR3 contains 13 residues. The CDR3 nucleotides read TGTGCCAGCATGGGGCCGTTGAACACTGAAGCTTTCTTT. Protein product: CASMGPLNTEAFF.

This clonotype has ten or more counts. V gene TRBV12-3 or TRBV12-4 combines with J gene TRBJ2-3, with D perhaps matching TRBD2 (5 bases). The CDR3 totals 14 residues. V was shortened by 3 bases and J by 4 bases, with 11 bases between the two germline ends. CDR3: CASSFGLGADTQYF. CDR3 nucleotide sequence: TGTGCCAGCAGTTTTGGGCTGGGAGCAGATACGCAGTATTTT.

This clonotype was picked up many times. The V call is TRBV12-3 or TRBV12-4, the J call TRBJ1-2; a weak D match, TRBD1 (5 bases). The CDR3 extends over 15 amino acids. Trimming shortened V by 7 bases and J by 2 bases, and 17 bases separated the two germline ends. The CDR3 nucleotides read TGTGCCAGCACCTCCGCGACAGACCCGAACTATGGCTACACCTTC. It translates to CASTSATDPNYGYTF.

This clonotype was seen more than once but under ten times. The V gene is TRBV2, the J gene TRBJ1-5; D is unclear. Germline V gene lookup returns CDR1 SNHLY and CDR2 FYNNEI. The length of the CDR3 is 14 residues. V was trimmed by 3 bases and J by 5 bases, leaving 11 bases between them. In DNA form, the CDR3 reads TGTGCCAGCAGTGAGAGGTCCGAATATCAGCCCCAGCATTTT. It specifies CASSERSEYQPQHF.